This T cell receptor beta chain stems from a study of circulating and synovial CD4+ cells in juvenile arthritis. General observations from the study: Some such blood samples were as oligoclonal as synovium. T cell genome counts differed by at least an order of magnitude between CPL and CD4 samples. Deeper sequencing increased measured overlap with synovial clonotypes. Circulating pathogenic-like and bulk T cells looked alike by Vbeta family usage.

As concerns this clone: Its antigen is not known.

The table came from immunoSEQ multiplex PCR; TCRdb's copy has only in-frame clones and leaves some out. Of about 3,600 clones in the sample, about four fifths were seen once. This TCR was sampled from a human donor with juvenile idiopathic arthritis. Sequenced material: CD4+ T cells from synovial fluid.

For the CDR3, the DNA is TGTGCCAGCAGCCCCTACTGGAATTCACCCCTCCACTTT. Its translation is CASSPYWNSPLHF. This sequence joins TRBV14 and TRBJ1-6, with D unclear. Germline loops: CDR1 SGHDN, CDR2 FVKESK. Trimming pared 4 bases from V and 7 bases from J, leaving 8 bases between. CDR3 length: 13 residues. Complete variable domain (other parts from reference TRBV14 and TRBJ1-6): EAGVTQFPSHSVIEKGQTVTLRCDPISGHDNLYWYRRVMGKEIKFLLHFVKESKQDESGMPNNRFLAERTGGTYSTLKVQPAELEDSGVYFCASSPYWNSPLHFGNGTRLTVT.